This TCR beta chain was observed in a study of regulatory T cells in long-lasting Graves disease. V gave up 2 bases and J gave up 8 bases; unmatched junction bases: 12. This CDR3 has 15 amino acids. Looked up from germline, CDR1 is DFQATT and CDR2 is SNEGSKA (reference sequence). A note on this clonotype: Its target is not known.

Sequencing libraries for TCR beta were prepared with iRepertoire HTBI primers and Arm-PCR of CDR3 regions. TCRdb ran MiXCR on the multiplex PCR reads and lists one entry per CDR3 protein. The sample lists 500,000 or so distinct CDR3 sequences; more than 15% were seen once. Time point of the sample: newly diagnosed GD, antithyroid drugs for less than 3 months. Construction of the TCR library relied on RNA isolated from PBMCs. Regarding the study as a whole: There was favoring of TRBV28, TRBJ1-2 and TRBJ2-5 in persistent disease.

These data were also reused for a study on T cells in Graves' hyperthyroidism and ophthalmopathy.

Sequenced material: peripheral blood mononuclear cells (PBMCs), taken at new diagnosis, from a patient treated with antithyroid drugs. This TCR derives from a woman aged 40 to 65 with Graves disease. The chain has TRBV20-1 and TRBJ2-1; 7 positions match TRBD1. CDR3 bases: TGCAGTGCTAGATCCGGGACAGTGGGTTTGGATGAGCAGTTCTTC. Its translation is CSARSGTVGLDEQFF.